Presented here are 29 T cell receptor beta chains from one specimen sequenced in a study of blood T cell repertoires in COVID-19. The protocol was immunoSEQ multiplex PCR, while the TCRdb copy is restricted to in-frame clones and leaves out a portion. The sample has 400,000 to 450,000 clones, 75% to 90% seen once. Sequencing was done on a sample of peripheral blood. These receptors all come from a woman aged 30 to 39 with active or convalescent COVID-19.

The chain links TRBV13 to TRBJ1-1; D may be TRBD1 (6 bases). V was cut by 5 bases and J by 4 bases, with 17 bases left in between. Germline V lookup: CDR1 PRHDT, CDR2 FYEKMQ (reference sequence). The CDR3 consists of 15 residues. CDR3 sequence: CASSHEVGARTEAFF. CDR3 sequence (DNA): TGTGCCAGCAGCCACGAGGTGGGGGCGCGCACTGAAGCTTTCTTT.

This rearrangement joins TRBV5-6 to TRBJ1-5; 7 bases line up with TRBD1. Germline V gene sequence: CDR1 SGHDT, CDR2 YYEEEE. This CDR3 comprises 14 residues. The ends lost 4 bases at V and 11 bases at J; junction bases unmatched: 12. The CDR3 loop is CASSQTGAVAAQHF. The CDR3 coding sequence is TGTGCCAGCAGCCAAACAGGGGCCGTGGCGGCCCAGCATTTT. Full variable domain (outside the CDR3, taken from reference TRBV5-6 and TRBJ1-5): DAGVTQSPTHLIKTRGQQVTLRCSPKSGHDTVSWYQQALGQGPQFIFQYYEEEERQRGNFPDRFSGHQFPNYSSELNVNALLLGDSALYLCASSQTGAVAAQHFGDGTRLSIL.

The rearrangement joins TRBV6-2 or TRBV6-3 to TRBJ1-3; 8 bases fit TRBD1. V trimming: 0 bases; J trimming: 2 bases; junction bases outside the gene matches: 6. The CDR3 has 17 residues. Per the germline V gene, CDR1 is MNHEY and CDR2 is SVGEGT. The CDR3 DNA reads TGTGCCAGCAGTTACTCGATCGCGACAGGGGCTGGAAACACCATATATTTT. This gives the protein CASSYSIATGAGNTIYF.

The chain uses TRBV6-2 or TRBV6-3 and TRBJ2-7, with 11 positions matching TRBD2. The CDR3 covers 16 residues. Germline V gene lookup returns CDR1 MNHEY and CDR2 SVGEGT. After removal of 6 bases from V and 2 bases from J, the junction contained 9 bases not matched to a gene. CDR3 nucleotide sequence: TGTGCCAGCAGCCCTCCACTAGCGGGGGAGACCTACGAGCAGTACTTC. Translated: CASSPPLAGETYEQYF.

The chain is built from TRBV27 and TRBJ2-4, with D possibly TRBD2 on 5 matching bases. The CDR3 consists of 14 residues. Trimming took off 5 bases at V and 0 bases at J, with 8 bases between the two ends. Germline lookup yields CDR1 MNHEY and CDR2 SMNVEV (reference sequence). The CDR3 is CASSSGLAKNIQYF. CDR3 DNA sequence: TGTGCCAGCAGTAGCGGCCTAGCCAAAAACATTCAGTACTTC.

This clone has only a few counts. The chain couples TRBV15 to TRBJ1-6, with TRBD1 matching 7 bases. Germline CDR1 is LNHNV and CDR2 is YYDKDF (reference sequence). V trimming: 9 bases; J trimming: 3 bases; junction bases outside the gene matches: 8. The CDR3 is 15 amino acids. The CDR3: CATSMRQGYNSPLHF. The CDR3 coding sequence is TGTGCCACGTCTATGAGACAGGGCTATAATTCACCCCTCCACTTT.

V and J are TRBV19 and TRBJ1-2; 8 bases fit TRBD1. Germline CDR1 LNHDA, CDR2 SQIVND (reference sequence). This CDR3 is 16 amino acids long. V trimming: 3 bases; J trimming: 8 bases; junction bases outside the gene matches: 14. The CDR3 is CASSIPLLSGGEGYTF. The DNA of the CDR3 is TGTGCCAGTAGTATCCCCCTTCTTTCAGGGGGCGAGGGCTACACCTTC.

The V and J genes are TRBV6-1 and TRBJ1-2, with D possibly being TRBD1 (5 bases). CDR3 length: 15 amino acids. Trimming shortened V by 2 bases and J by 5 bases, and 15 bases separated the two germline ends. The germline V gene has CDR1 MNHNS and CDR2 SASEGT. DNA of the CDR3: TGTGCCAGCAGTGAACGTGGCAGGGAGGGATATGGCTACACCTTC. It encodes CASSERGREGYGYTF.

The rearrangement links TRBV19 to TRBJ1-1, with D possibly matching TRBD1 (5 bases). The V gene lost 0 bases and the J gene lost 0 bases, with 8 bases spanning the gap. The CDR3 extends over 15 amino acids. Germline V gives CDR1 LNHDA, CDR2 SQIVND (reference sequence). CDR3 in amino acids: CASSIETGLNTEAFF. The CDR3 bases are TGTGCCAGTAGTATAGAAACAGGCCTGAACACTGAAGCTTTCTTT.

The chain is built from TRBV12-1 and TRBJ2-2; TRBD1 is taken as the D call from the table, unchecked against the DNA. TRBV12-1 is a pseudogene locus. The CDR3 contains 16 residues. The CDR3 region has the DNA TGTGCCAGCAGCAAACAGGGGGCTCTGTACACCGGGGAGCTGTTTTTT. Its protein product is CASSKQGALYTGELFF.

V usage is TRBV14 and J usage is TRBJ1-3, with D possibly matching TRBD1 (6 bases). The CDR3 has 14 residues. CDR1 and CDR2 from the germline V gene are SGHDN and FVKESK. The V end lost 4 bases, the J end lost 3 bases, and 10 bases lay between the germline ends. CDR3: CASSPGTNGNTIYF. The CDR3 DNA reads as TGTGCCAGCAGCCCCGGGACAAATGGAAACACCATATATTTT.

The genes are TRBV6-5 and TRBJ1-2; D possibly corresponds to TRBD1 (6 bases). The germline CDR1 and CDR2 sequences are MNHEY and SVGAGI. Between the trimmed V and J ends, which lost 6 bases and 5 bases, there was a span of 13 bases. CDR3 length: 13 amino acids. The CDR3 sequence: CASRAGTQYGYTF. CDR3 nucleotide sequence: TGTGCCAGCAGAGCCGGGACACAGTATGGCTACACCTTC.

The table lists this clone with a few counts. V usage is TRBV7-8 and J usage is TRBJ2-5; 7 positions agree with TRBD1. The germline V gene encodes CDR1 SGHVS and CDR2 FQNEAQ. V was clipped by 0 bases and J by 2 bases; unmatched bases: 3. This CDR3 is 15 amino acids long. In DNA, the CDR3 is TGTGCCAGCAGCTTAGCCGACAGGGCTCAAGAGACCCAGTACTTC. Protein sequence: CASSLADRAQETQYF.

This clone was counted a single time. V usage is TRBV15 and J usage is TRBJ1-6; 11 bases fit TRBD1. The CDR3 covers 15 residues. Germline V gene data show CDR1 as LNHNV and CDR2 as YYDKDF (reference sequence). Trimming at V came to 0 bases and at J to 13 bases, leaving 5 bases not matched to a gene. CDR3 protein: CATSREGTGGFPLHF. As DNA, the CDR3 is TGTGCCACCAGCAGAGAGGGGACAGGGGGTTTCCCCCTCCACTTT.

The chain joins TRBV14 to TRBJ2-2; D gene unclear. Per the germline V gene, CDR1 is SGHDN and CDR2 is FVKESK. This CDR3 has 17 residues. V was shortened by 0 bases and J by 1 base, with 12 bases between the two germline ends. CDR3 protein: CASSQDLFPQNTGELFF. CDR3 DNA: TGTGCCAGCAGCCAAGATCTGTTCCCACAGAACACCGGGGAGCTGTTTTTT.

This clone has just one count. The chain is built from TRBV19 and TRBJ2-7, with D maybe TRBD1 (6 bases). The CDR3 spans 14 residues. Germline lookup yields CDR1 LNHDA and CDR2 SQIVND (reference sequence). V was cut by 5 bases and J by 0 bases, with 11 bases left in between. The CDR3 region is CASSVRDTSYEQYF. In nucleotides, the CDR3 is TGTGCCAGTAGTGTCCGGGACACCTCCTACGAGCAGTACTTC.

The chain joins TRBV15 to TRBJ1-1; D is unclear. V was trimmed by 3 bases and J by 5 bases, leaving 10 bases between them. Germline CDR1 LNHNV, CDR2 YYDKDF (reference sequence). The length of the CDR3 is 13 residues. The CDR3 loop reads CATSSNPGTEAFF. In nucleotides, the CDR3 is TGTGCCACCAGCAGTAACCCCGGGACTGAAGCTTTCTTT.

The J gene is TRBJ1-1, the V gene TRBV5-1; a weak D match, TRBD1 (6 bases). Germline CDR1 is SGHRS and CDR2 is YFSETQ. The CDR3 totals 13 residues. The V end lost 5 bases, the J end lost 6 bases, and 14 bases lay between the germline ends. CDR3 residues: CASRGTNVAEAFF. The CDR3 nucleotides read TGCGCCAGCAGAGGGACAAATGTGGCTGAAGCTTTCTTT.

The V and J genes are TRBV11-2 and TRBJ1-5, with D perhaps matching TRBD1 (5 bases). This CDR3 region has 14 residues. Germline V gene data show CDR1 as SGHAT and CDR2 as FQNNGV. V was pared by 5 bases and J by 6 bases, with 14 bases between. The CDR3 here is CASSGTAGSQPQHF. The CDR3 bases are TGTGCCAGCAGCGGGACGGCGGGGAGTCAGCCCCAGCATTTT.

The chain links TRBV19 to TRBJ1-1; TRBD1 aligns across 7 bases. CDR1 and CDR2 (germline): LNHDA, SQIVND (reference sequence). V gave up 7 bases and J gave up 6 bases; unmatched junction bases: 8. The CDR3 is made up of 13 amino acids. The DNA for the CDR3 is TGTGCCAGTACTGAGGGGGCGGGGCCTGAAGCTTTCTTT. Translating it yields CASTEGAGPEAFF.

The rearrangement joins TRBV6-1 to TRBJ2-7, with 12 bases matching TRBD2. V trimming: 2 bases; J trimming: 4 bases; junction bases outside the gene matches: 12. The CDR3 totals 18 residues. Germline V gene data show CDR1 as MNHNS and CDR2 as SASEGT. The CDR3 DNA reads TGTGCCAGCAGTGAAAGGGCGAAACTAGCGGGGGGCCGTTACGAGCAGTACTTC. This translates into CASSERAKLAGGRYEQYF.

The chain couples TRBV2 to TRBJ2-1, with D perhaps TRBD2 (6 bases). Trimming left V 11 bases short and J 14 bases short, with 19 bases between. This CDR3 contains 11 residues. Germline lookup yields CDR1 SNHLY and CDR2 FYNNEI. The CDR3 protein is CASSPGGPKFF. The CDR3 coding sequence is TGTGCCTCCTCACCCGGGGGTCCCAAGTTCTTC.

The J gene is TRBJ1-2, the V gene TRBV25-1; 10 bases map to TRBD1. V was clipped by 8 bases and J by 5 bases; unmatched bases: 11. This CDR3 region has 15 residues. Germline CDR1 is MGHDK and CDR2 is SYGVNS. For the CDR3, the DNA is TGTGCCAGCTCCCGAACGACAGGGGGCGGGTATGGCTACACCTTC. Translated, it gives CASSRTTGGGYGYTF.

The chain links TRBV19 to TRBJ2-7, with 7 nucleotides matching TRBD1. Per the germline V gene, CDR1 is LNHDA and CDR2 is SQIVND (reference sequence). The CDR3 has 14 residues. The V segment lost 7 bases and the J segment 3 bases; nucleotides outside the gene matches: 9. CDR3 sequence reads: CASTKDRTGYEQYF. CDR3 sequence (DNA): TGTGCCAGTACCAAGGACAGGACCGGCTACGAGCAGTACTTC.

In DNA form, the CDR3 reads TGTGCCAGCAGTAGGTACAGGGAAGCTTTCTTT. It translates to CASSRYREAFF. The chain carries TRBV25-1 and TRBJ1-1; possibly TRBD1 for D (5 bases). Per the germline V gene, CDR1 is MGHDK and CDR2 is SYGVNS. V gave up 5 bases and J gave up 8 bases, with 9 bases separating them. This CDR3 has 11 residues.

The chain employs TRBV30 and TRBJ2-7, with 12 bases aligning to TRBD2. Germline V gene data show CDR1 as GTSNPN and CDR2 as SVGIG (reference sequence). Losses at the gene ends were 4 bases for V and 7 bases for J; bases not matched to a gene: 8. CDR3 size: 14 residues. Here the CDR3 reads CAWTTTSGRLEQYF. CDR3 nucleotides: TGTGCCTGGACCACCACTAGCGGGAGGCTAGAGCAGTACTTC.

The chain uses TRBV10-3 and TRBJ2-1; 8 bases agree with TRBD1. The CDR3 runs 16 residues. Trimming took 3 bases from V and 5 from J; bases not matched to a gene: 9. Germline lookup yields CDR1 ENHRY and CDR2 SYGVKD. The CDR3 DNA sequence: TGTGCCATCAGTGATCAGCCAGGGGGCGTCAACAATGAGCAGTTCTTC. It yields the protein CAISDQPGGVNNEQFF.

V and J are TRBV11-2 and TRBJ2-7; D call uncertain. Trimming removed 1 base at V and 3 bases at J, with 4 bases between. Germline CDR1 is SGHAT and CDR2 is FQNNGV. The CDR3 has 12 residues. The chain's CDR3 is CASSLVLYEQYF. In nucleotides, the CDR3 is TGTGCCAGCAGCTTAGTCCTCTACGAGCAGTACTTC.

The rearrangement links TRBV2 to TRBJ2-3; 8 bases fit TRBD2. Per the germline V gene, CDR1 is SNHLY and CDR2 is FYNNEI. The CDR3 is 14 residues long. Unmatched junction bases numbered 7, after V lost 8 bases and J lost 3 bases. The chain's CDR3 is CASRYGLATDTQYF. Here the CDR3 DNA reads TGTGCCAGCCGATACGGACTAGCAACAGATACGCAGTATTTT.